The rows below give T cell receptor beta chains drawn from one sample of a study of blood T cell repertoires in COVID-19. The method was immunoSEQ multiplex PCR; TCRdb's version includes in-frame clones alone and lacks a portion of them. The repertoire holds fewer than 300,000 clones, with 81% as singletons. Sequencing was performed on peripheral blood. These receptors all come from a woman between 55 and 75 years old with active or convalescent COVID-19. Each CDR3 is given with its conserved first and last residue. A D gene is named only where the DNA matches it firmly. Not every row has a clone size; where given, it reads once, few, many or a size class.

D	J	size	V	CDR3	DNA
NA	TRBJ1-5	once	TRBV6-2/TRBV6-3	CASSYPYWAIGSNQPQHF	TGTGCCAGCAGTTACCCCTACTGGGCTATAGGTAGCAATCAGCCCCAGCATTTT
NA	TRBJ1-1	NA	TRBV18	CASSARRGGGANTEAFF	TGTGCCAGCTCAGCCCGGAGGGGGGGTGGGGCAAACACTGAAGCTTTCTTT
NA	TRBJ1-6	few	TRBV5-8	CASSLAVPSPLHF	TGTGCCAGCAGCTTGGCGGTCCCGTCACCCCTCCACTTT
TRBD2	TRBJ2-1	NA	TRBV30	CAYSGTSGENEQFF	TGTGCCTACTCCGGGACTAGCGGGGAGAATGAGCAGTTCTTC
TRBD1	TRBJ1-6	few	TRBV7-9	CASSSGDRVNF	TGTGCCAGCAGCTCTGGGGACAGGGTGAACTTT
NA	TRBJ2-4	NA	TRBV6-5	CASSFLGRKNIQYF	TGTGCCAGCAGTTTTTTGGGCCGCAAAAACATTCAGTACTTC
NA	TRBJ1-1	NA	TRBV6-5	CASKVTVNTEAFF	TGTGCCAGCAAAGTGACAGTGAACACTGAAGCTTTCTTT
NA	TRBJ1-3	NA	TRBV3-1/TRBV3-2	CASSQDYVSGNTIYF	TGTGCCAGCAGCCAAGACTACGTCTCTGGAAACACCATATATTTT
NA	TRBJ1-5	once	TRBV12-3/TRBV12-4	CASRESGQPQHF	TGTGCCAGCAGGGAAAGCGGCCAGCCCCAGCATTTT
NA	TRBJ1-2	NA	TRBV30	CAWSPQIDYGYTF	TGTGCCTGGAGTCCACAGATCGACTATGGCTACACCTTC
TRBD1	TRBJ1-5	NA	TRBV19	CASSLLTGGRINSNQPQHF	TGTGCCAGTAGTCTCCTTACAGGGGGGCGGATAAATAGCAATCAGCCCCAGCATTTT
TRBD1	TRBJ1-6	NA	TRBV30	CAWDRTGGTNSPLHF	TGTGCCTGGGATAGGACAGGGGGCACTAATTCACCCCTCCACTTT
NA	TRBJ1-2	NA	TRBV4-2	CASSQGAGVTNYGYTF	TGTGCCAGCAGCCAAGGTGCAGGGGTTACTAACTATGGCTACACCTTC
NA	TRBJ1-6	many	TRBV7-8	CASSARLGSPLHF	TGTGCCAGCAGCGCCCGGTTGGGCTCACCCCTCCACTTT
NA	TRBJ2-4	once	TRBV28	CASSLTGGTKNIQYF	TGTGCCAGCAGTTTGACAGGCGGTACCAAAAACATTCAGTACTTC
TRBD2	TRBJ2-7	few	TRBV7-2	CASRLLAGAYEQYF	TGTGCCAGCAGACTACTAGCGGGGGCCTACGAGCAGTACTTC
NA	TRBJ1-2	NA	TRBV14	CASSFTADHGYTF	TGTGCCAGCAGCTTCACAGCCGACCATGGCTACACCTTC
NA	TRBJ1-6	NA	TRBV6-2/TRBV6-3	CASSYSKDSHPLSYNSPLHF	TGTGCCAGCAGTTACTCGAAGGACAGTCACCCTCTTTCCTATAATTCACCCCTCCACTTT
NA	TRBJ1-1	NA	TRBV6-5	CASSYAAASTEAFF	TGTGCCAGCAGTTATGCGGCGGCTTCCACTGAAGCTTTCTTT
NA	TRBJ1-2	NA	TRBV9	CASSVRGGGYTF	TGTGCCAGCAGCGTACGGGGGGGCGGCTACACCTTC
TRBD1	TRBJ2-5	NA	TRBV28	CASDDRVDRTQYF	TGTGCCAGCGACGACAGGGTTGATCGGACCCAGTACTTC
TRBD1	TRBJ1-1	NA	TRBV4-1	CASSLATGVNTEAFF	TGCGCCAGCAGCCTCGCGACAGGGGTAAATACTGAAGCTTTCTTT
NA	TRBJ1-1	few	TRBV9	CASSVERGGSVAFF	TGTGCCAGCAGCGTAGAGAGGGGGGGTTCCGTAGCTTTCTTT
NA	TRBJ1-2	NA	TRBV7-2	CASSTLLTGYTF	TGTGCCAGCAGCACATTGCTGACAGGCTACACCTTC
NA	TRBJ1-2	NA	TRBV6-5	CASSYTLDYGYTF	TGTGCCAGCAGTTATACCCTAGACTATGGCTACACCTTC
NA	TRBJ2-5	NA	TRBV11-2	CASSLTGGFLETQYF	TGTGCCAGCAGCTTAACCGGGGGATTTTTGGAGACCCAGTACTTC
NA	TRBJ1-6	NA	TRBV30	CAWSGEGPYNSPLHF	TGTGCCTGGAGTGGGGAGGGGCCCTATAATTCACCCCTCCACTTT
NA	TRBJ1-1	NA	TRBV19	CASSIALVDTEAFF	TGTGCCAGTAGTATAGCATTAGTAGACACTGAAGCTTTCTTT
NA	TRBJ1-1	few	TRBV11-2	CASSSTTGDTEAFF	TGTGCCAGCAGCTCGACGACGGGGGACACTGAAGCTTTCTTT
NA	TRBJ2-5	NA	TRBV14	CASSPQGGETQYF	TGTGCCAGCAGCCCCCAGGGGGGAGAGACCCAGTACTTC
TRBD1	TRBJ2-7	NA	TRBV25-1	CASSNDRGPYEQYF	TGTGCCAGCAGTAACGACAGGGGCCCCTACGAGCAGTACTTC
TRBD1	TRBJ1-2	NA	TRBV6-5	CASSYSTGNYGYTF	TGTGCCAGCAGTTACTCGACAGGGAACTATGGCTACACCTTC
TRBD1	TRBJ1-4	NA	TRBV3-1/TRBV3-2	CASSQPGTGGEKLFF	TGTGCCAGCAGCCAACCCGGGACAGGTGGTGAAAAACTGTTTTTT
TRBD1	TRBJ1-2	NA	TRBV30	CAWWDRGQGFYGYTF	TGTGCCTGGTGGGACAGGGGACAGGGGTTCTATGGCTACACCTTC
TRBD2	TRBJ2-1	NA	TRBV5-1	CASSPSSGGASHFF	TGCGCCAGCAGCCCTTCTAGCGGGGGGGCCTCCCACTTCTTC
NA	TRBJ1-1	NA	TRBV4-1	CASSQDGRGYTEAFF	TGCGCCAGCAGCCAAGACGGCAGGGGTTACACTGAAGCTTTCTTT
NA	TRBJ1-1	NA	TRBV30	CAWDSREAFF	TGTGCCTGGGACAGCCGTGAAGCTTTCTTT
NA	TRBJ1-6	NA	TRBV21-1	CATLRGRLKNSPLHF	TGTGCAACCCTCAGGGGGCGTCTTAAGAATTCACCCCTCCACTTT
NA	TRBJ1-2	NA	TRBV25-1	CASSEFGGRRPGVYGYTF	TGTGCCAGCAGTGAATTCGGGGGGCGCCGACCGGGAGTCTATGGCTACACCTTC
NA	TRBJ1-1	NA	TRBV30	CAWSFLQGVSAFF	TGTGCCTGGAGTTTCCTCCAAGGGGTATCGGCTTTCTTT
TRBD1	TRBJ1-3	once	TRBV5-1	CASSLMSRNRGRGNTIYF	TGCGCCAGCAGCTTGATGTCCCGCAACAGGGGGCGAGGAAACACCATATATTTT
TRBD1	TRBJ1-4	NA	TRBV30	CAWSVRDSLPNEKLFF	TGTGCCTGGAGTGTACGGGACAGCTTACCGAATGAAAAACTGTTTTTT
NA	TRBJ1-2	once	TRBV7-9	CASSLAGDYGYTF	TGTGCCAGCAGCTTAGCCGGGGACTATGGCTACACCTTC
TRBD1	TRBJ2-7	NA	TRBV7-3	CASSPSPGGEGEQYF	TGTGCCAGCAGCCCGTCACCAGGGGGCGAGGGCGAGCAGTACTTC